Listed here are 9 T cell receptor beta chains from one sample, sequenced in a study. TCRdb reprocessed the 5' RACE reads via MiXCR and lists one record per CDR3 protein. Found here are roughly 8,200 distinct CDR3 sequences, 40% to 65% of them singletons; the top ten hold 5%. The specimen was memory CD4+ T cells sorted from a lymph node. Subset specified: memory CD4+ T cells, CD4+CD45RO+CD25-. The receptors originated from a female donor with breast cancer.

This clonotype came up once. In nucleotides, the CDR3 is TGTGCCATCAGTGAGTCGACGAGAGGGGGCCCATTCACCGGGGAGCTGTTTTTT. Translated, it gives CAISESTRGGPFTGELFF. The chain links TRBV10-3 to TRBJ2-2; 7 bases align to TRBD1. The length of the CDR3 is 18 residues. The junction had 11 bases not matched to a gene; V was cut back by 0 bases and J by 4 bases. CDR1 ENHRY and CDR2 SYGVKD come from the germline V gene.

This clonotype is termed medium-sized. V usage is TRBV20-1 and J usage is TRBJ2-1; D uncertain. The CDR3 runs 11 residues. In germline, CDR1 is DFQATT, CDR2 SNEGSKA (reference sequence). The V and J ends lost 2 bases and 4 bases respectively, with 3 bases between them. CDR3 DNA sequence: TGCAGTGCTAGAATTTACAATGAGCAGTTCTTC. Translating gives CSARIYNEQFF.

The rearrangement joins TRBV5-4 to TRBJ1-2, with D maybe TRBD1 (5 bases). Per germline, CDR1 SGHNT and CDR2 YYREEE (reference sequence). This CDR3 comprises 12 residues. V was shortened by 0 bases and J by 7 bases, with 7 bases between the two germline ends. The DNA of the CDR3 is TGTGCCAGCAGCTTGGTGGGGCTTGGCTACACCTTC. Protein sequence: CASSLVGLGYTF.

The chain recombines TRBV11-2 with TRBJ2-2; a weak D match, TRBD1 (5 bases). This CDR3 has 16 residues. V was trimmed by 1 base and J by 1 base, leaving 10 bases between them. Germline V gives CDR1 SGHAT, CDR2 FQNNGV. The CDR3: CASSLGAGMNTGELFF. The CDR3 DNA sequence: TGTGCCAGCAGCTTAGGGGCAGGGATGAACACCGGGGAGCTGTTTTTT.

This clonotype has only a few counts. The V and J genes are TRBV7-9 and TRBJ2-1, with TRBD1 matching over 9 bases. The junction had 7 bases not matched to a gene; V was cut back by 5 bases and J by 5 bases. In germline, CDR1 is SEHNR, CDR2 FQNEAQ (reference sequence). The CDR3 runs 15 residues. CDR3 nucleotide sequence: TGTGCCAGCAGCCCCCGGGACAGGGAGAACAATGAGCAGTTCTTC. The encoded protein is CASSPRDRENNEQFF.

V and J are TRBV5-1 and TRBJ1-1, with D unclear. V was cut by 0 bases and J by 5 bases, with 14 bases left in between. Germline V gene lookup returns CDR1 SGHRS and CDR2 YFSETQ. The CDR3 extends over 15 amino acids. CDR3 loop: CASSLDGLRGTEAFF. The CDR3, as DNA: TGCGCCAGCAGCTTGGACGGACTCCGAGGGACTGAAGCTTTCTTT.

The chain uses TRBV3-1 and TRBJ2-2; TRBD1 is a possible D gene (6 bases). Germline CDR1 LGHDT, CDR2 YNNKEL (reference sequence). V dropped 2 bases and J dropped 7 bases, with 14 bases sitting between them. This CDR3 contains 15 residues. The CDR3 DNA follows: TGTGCCAGCAGCCAACAGGGAACCAGGGGCGGGGAGCTGTTTTTT. The encoded protein is CASSQQGTRGGELFF.

CDR3 region: CSASGPDQPQHF. The DNA of the CDR3 is TGCAGTGCTAGCGGGCCGGATCAGCCCCAGCATTTT. The chain links TRBV20-1 to TRBJ1-5; D not resolved. The CDR3 covers 12 residues. Between the trimmed V and J ends, which lost 3 bases and 5 bases, there was a span of 8 bases. CDR1 DFQATT and CDR2 SNEGSKA come from the germline V gene (reference sequence).

The V and J genes are TRBV4-1 and TRBJ2-3, with 15 bases fitting TRBD2. The CDR3 has 19 amino acids. Germline CDR1 MGHRA, CDR2 YSYEKL. J was trimmed by 3 bases and V by 2 bases; bases with no gene match: 9. CDR3 amino acids: CASSQPTRTSGGATDTQYF. CDR3 in DNA: TGCGCCAGCAGCCAACCGACAAGGACTAGCGGGGGGGCAACAGATACGCAGTATTTT.